These 24 T cell receptor beta chains originate from one sample sequenced in a study of cytomegalovirus exposure and HLA in healthy donors. Vbeta (60) and Jbeta (13) primers were used in the PCR. Sequencing used immunoSEQ multiplex PCR; TCRdb keeps in-frame clones, though not all of them. The sample lists about 150,000 clones; about 74% were seen once. The source material was PBMCs. All receptors derive from a woman in her forties in good health and CMV-seronegative.

This clone was seen a few times. The chain employs TRBV4-1 and TRBJ2-3; 9 bases fit TRBD2. V was clipped by 5 bases and J by 0 bases; unmatched bases: 9. This CDR3 is built from 17 residues. In germline, CDR1 is MGHRA, CDR2 YSYEKL. The CDR3 DNA reads TGCGCCAGCAGCTCTCAGCGGGGGGCATTGAGCACAGATACGCAGTATTTT. Its protein product is CASSSQRGALSTDTQYF.

This chain uses TRBV6-6 with TRBJ1-3; 8 bases match TRBD1. The CDR3 is 15 amino acids. Per the germline V gene, CDR1 is MNHNY and CDR2 is SVGAGI (reference sequence). The V and J ends lost 1 base and 4 bases, in that order; junction bases with no gene match: 3. In DNA, the CDR3 is TGTGCCAGCAGTTACTTCCGGACAGGGGGAAACACCATATATTTT. This gives the protein CASSYFRTGGNTIYF.

This clone was detected once. The chain links TRBV19 to TRBJ1-1; D is possibly TRBD1 (5 bases). The ends were cut back, 3 bases at V and 8 bases at J, with 10 bases in the middle. Germline CDR1 reads LNHDA; CDR2 reads SQIVND (reference sequence). CDR3 length: 12 amino acids. CDR3 sequence: CASSMGQREAFF. The CDR3 bases are TGTGCCAGTAGTATGGGGCAGAGAGAAGCTTTCTTT.

This rearrangement joins TRBV6-5 to TRBJ2-7; D possibly corresponds to TRBD2 (5 bases). CDR3 size: 14 residues. Trimming pared 3 bases from V and 3 bases from J, leaving 12 bases between. Per the germline V gene, CDR1 is MNHEY and CDR2 is SVGAGI. The CDR3: CASSYSGGRYEQYF. The CDR3 coding sequence is TGTGCCAGCAGTTATTCAGGAGGACGCTACGAGCAGTACTTC.

The V call is TRBV19, the J call TRBJ1-2; 7 bases are shared with TRBD1. Germline CDR1 LNHDA, CDR2 SQIVND (reference sequence). CDR3 length: 13 residues. Losses at the gene ends were 5 bases for V and 8 bases for J; bases not matched to a gene: 8. CDR3 DNA sequence: TGTGCCAGTAGTCTGACAGGGACAAGCGGCTACACCTTC. Translation: CASSLTGTSGYTF.

V and J are TRBV6-6 and TRBJ1-4; D remains ambiguous. The germline gives CDR1 MNHNY, CDR2 SVGAGI (reference sequence). With 0 bases removed from V and 7 bases from J, the gap between germline ends came to 6 bases. The CDR3 is made up of 13 amino acids. This chain's CDR3 is CASSYSPGEKLFF. The CDR3 coding sequence is TGTGCCAGCAGTTACTCGCCCGGTGAAAAACTGTTTTTT.

The chain links TRBV5-4 to TRBJ2-1, with 7 positions matching TRBD1. This CDR3 comprises 15 residues. Unmatched junction bases numbered 10, after V lost 4 bases and J lost 6 bases. Per the germline V gene, CDR1 is SGHNT and CDR2 is YYREEE (reference sequence). CDR3 in amino acids: CASSPWVRGRNEQFF. Here the CDR3 DNA reads TGTGCCAGCAGCCCGTGGGTAAGGGGGCGCAATGAGCAGTTCTTC.

The chain is built from TRBV19 and TRBJ1-5, with 8 positions matching TRBD1. Germline V gene sequence: CDR1 LNHDA, CDR2 SQIVND (reference sequence). The CDR3 consists of 14 residues. Trimming cost V 5 bases and J 5 bases; bases outside gene matches: 5. CDR3 sequence: CASSGDRTYQPQHF. DNA for the CDR3: TGTGCCAGTAGTGGGGACAGGACCTATCAGCCCCAGCATTTT. Combining the CDR3 with reference TRBV19 and TRBJ1-5 gives the whole variable domain DGGITQSPKYLFRKEGQNVTLSCEQNLNHDAMYWYRQDPGQGLRLIYYSQIVNDFQKGDIAEGYSVSREKKESFPLTVTSAQKNPTAFYLCASSGDRTYQPQHFGDGTRLSIL.

The rearrangement joins TRBV30 to TRBJ1-4, with 8 bases lining up with TRBD1. CDR1 and CDR2 (germline): GTSNPN, SVGIG (reference sequence). Germline trimming cut 3 bases from V and 6 bases from J; bases unmatched to any gene: 3. CDR3 length equals 13 residues. CDR3 protein: CAWSQGAYEKLFF. The CDR3 nucleotides are TGTGCCTGGAGCCAGGGGGCGTATGAAAAACTGTTTTTT.

The gene calls are TRBV7-9 and TRBJ2-3; no definite D call. The CDR3 extends over 16 amino acids. Germline V gene data show CDR1 as SEHNR and CDR2 as FQNEAQ (reference sequence). V was clipped by 3 bases and J by 4 bases, with 17 bases between them. In nucleotides, the CDR3 is TGTGCCAGCAGCTTTCGCGGCCCCTTCTCTGCAGATACGCAGTATTTT. Its translation: CASSFRGPFSADTQYF.

The gene calls are TRBV5-4 and TRBJ2-3; TRBD2 matches 9 bases. V lost 1 base to trimming and J lost 6 bases; unmatched junction nucleotides: 0. CDR3 length: 13 residues. CDR1 SGHNT and CDR2 YYREEE come from the germline V gene (reference sequence). CDR3 bases: TGTGCCAGCAGCTTGACTAGCGGGGATACGCAGTATTTT. Amino acids: CASSLTSGDTQYF.

The rearrangement joins TRBV5-4 to TRBJ2-2; D perhaps matches TRBD1 (6 bases). CDR3 size: 16 residues. V shed 0 bases and J shed 1 base, with 10 bases lying between them. Per germline, CDR1 SGHNT and CDR2 YYREEE (reference sequence). The CDR3 DNA reads TGTGCCAGCAGCTTGGAATTGACAGGGAACACCGGGGAGCTGTTTTTT. Translating it yields CASSLELTGNTGELFF.

The CDR3 DNA sequence: TGCGCCAGCAGCTTGGGCGGGCAGGGGAGCGGCTACACCTTC. The encoded protein is CASSLGGQGSGYTF. The genes are TRBV5-1 and TRBJ1-2; D might be TRBD1 (6 bases). From germline, CDR1 is SGHRS and CDR2 YFSETQ. The CDR3 is made up of 14 amino acids. Trimming shortened V by 0 bases and J by 8 bases, and 14 bases separated the two germline ends.

This chain connects TRBV11-3 to TRBJ1-1; D gene unclear. Looked up from germline, CDR1 is SGHNT and CDR2 is YENEEA. Trimming cost V 5 bases and J 7 bases, with 11 bases left between them. CDR3 length equals 12 residues. This CDR3 reads CASSTFKVEAFF. The CDR3 bases are TGTGCCAGCAGCACATTTAAAGTTGAAGCTTTCTTT. Complete variable domain (other parts from reference TRBV11-3 and TRBJ1-1): EAGVVQSPRYKIIEKKQPVAFWCNPISGHNTLYWYLQNLGQGPELLIRYENEEAVDDSQLPKDRFSAERLKGVDSTLKIQPAELGDSAVYLCASSTFKVEAFFGQGTRLTVV.

The chain has TRBV10-3 and TRBJ1-1, with TRBD1 as a possible D gene (5 bases). The germline V gene encodes CDR1 ENHRY and CDR2 SYGVKD. V lost 4 bases to trimming and J lost 5 bases, with 17 bases between them. The CDR3 has 15 residues. DNA of the CDR3: TGTGCCATCAGTGGCTCGGGGACTTCCAGAACTGAAGCTTTCTTT. This sequence encodes CAISGSGTSRTEAFF.

The rearrangement links TRBV5-6 to TRBJ2-6, with D unclear. The CDR3 consists of 14 residues. Germline assignment: CDR1 SGHDT and CDR2 YYEEEE. Trimming stripped 4 bases from V and 2 bases from J, with 7 bases between. The chain's CDR3 is CASSPVTGANVLTF. As DNA, the CDR3 is TGTGCCAGCAGCCCCGTTACTGGGGCCAACGTCCTGACTTTC.

This chain links TRBV6-1 with TRBJ1-2; D ambiguous. This CDR3 comprises 13 residues. Per germline, CDR1 MNHNS and CDR2 SASEGT. Trimming removed 2 bases from V and 8 bases from J, with 12 bases in between. CDR3 sequence: CASSEPPPGGYTF. CDR3 DNA sequence: TGTGCCAGCAGTGAACCCCCGCCCGGGGGCTACACCTTC.

The CDR3 sequence is CASSDRVQPQHF. In DNA, the CDR3 is TGTGCCAGCAGTGACAGGGTACAGCCCCAGCATTTT. The rearrangement uses TRBV28 and TRBJ1-5, with TRBD1 matching over 7 bases. The germline gives CDR1 MDHEN, CDR2 SYDVKM. V lost 5 bases to trimming and J lost 7 bases; unmatched junction nucleotides: 2. This CDR3 region has 12 residues.

J is TRBJ1-1 and V is TRBV25-1; D is perhaps TRBD1 (5 bases). The CDR3 has 17 residues. Trimming removed 5 bases at V and 3 bases at J, with 22 bases between. The germline V gene encodes CDR1 MGHDK and CDR2 SYGVNS. This CDR3 is CASSSSRMQGMDTEAFF. The CDR3, as DNA: TGTGCCAGCAGTTCGTCCCGGATGCAGGGCATGGACACTGAAGCTTTCTTT. Full variable domain (remainder filled in from reference TRBV25-1 and TRBJ1-1): EADIYQTPRYLVIGTGKKITLECSQTMGHDKMYWYQQDPGMELHLIHYSYGVNSTEKGDLSSESTVSRIRTEHFPLTLESARPSHTSQYLCASSSSRMQGMDTEAFFGQGTRLTVV.

The rearrangement uses TRBV30 and TRBJ2-2, with a tentative D call TRBD2 (6 bases). The CDR3 covers 14 residues. Germline CDR1 is GTSNPN and CDR2 is SVGIG (reference sequence). The germline V and J ends were trimmed by 6 bases and 5 bases, with 16 bases remaining between them. The CDR3 sequence: CACRTGVETGELFF. CDR3 bases: TGTGCCTGCCGGACGGGGGTGGAGACCGGGGAGCTGTTTTTT.

The sample holds a few counts of this clone. This sequence joins TRBV2 and TRBJ2-1, with D maybe TRBD1 (6 bases). This CDR3 has 14 amino acids. CDR1 is SNHLY and CDR2 is FYNNEI in the germline V gene. Deletions cut 6 bases from V and 3 bases from J, with 12 bases between. Here the CDR3 DNA reads TGTGCCAGCAGCTTCAGGGGCTACTACAATGAGCAGTTCTTC. This encodes CASSFRGYYNEQFF.

The CDR3 DNA follows: TGTGCCAGCAGTTATGGACAGGTGGCCTACGAGCAGTACTTC. This gives the protein CASSYGQVAYEQYF. The chain employs TRBV6-5 and TRBJ2-7, with 7 bases aligning to TRBD1. The CDR3 spans 14 residues. Germline-derived CDR1 and CDR2 are MNHEY and SVGAGI. The J segment lost 2 bases and the V segment lost 3 bases, leaving 4 bases of the junction unmatched.

The V and J genes are TRBV5-8 and TRBJ1-1, with D perhaps TRBD1 (6 bases). Deletions cut 1 base from V and 3 bases from J, with 13 bases between. Germline V gives CDR1 SGHTS, CDR2 YDEGEE. The CDR3 contains 15 residues. CDR3 DNA sequence: TGTGCCAGCAGCTTGTCCCCTACAGGGTACACTGAAGCTTTCTTT. It translates to CASSLSPTGYTEAFF. Supplemented by reference TRBV5-8 and TRBJ1-1, the full variable domain reads EAGVTQSPTHLIKTRGQQATLRCSPISGHTSVYWYQQALGLGLQFLLWYDEGEERNRGNFPPRFSGRQFPNYSSELNVNALELEDSALYLCASSLSPTGYTEAFFGQGTRLTVV.

This chain uses TRBV5-1 with TRBJ1-2, with D perhaps TRBD1 (6 bases). The CDR3 is made up of 16 amino acids. Trimming shortened V by 4 bases and J by 0 bases, and 16 bases separated the two germline ends. Germline assignment: CDR1 SGHRS and CDR2 YFSETQ. The CDR3: CASSRASDRTNYGYTF. The DNA of the CDR3 is TGCGCCAGCAGCCGAGCTTCAGACAGGACTAACTATGGCTACACCTTC.